This paragraph covers one T cell receptor (beta chain) sequence. This CDR3 is 17 amino acids long. Looked up from germline, CDR1 is LGHNA and CDR2 is YSLEER. After removal of 0 bases from V and 10 bases from J, the junction contained 9 bases not matched to a gene. Profiling relied on immunoSEQ multiplex PCR, and the TCRdb table lists in-frame clones only, not all of them. The sample lists fewer than 65,000 clones; approximately 93% were seen once. The data were obtained in a study of T cell changes during pregnancy in multiple sclerosis. Sequenced material: peripheral blood, taken in the second trimester of pregnancy. This clonotype originated in a female donor with multiple sclerosis, enrolled in a pregnancy study. This chain uses TRBV4-3 with TRBJ2-5; 15 bases agree with TRBD2. The CDR3 DNA sequence: TGCGCCAGCAGCCAAGATCCGGGACTAGCGGGAGGCCAGATCCAGTACTTC. As protein: CASSQDPGLAGGQIQYF.